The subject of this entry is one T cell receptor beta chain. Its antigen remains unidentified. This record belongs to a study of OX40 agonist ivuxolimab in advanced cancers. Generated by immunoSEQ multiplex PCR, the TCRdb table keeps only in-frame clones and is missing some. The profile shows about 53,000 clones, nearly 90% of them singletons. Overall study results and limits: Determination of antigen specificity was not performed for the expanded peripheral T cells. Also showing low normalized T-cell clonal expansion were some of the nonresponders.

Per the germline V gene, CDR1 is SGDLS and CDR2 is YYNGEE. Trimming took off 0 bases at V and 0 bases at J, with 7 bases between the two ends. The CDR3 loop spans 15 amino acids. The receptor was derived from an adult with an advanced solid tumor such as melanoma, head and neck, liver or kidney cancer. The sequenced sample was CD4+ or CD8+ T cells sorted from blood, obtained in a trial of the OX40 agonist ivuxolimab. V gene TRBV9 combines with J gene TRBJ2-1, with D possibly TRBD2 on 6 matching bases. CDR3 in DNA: TGTGCCAGCAGCGTAGTAGCGGACTCCTACAATGAGCAGTTCTTC. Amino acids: CASSVVADSYNEQFF.